Each of the 23 T cell receptor beta chains below was sequenced from the same sample in a study of blood T cells in healthy people across ages. Primed by a sample-barcoded 5' primer and a J-beta primer mix, a second PCR proceeded for about 6 to 12 cycles. A single record per CDR3 protein comes from TCRdb applying MiXCR to the 5' RACE reads. Of hundreds of thousands of distinct CDR3 sequences detected, under 30% appear once; the ten largest clones hold around 16%. The material sequenced was blood. The source is a woman aged 80 or over in good health.

This clonotype came up many times. The J gene is TRBJ2-1, the V gene TRBV29-1, with TRBD2 identical over 9 bases. This CDR3 comprises 13 residues. After removal of 4 bases from V and 4 bases from J, the junction contained 2 bases not matched to a gene. CDR1 is SQVTM, CDR2 ANQGSEA, per germline. The CDR3 DNA follows: TGCAGCGTTGTTAGCGGGGGATACAATGAGCAGTTCTTC. It encodes CSVVSGGYNEQFF.

For this clonotype: A read error is possible here, since a much larger clone lies one base away. V gene TRBV6-1 combines with J gene TRBJ2-7; D gene unclear. Trimming removed 6 bases from V and 3 bases from J, with 12 bases in between. The germline V gene has CDR1 MNHNS and CDR2 SASEGT. This CDR3 contains 13 residues. The CDR3 protein is CASRQTRFYEQYF. CDR3 coding DNA: TGTGCCAGCAGACAGACAAGGTTCTACGAGCAGTACTTC.

Ten or more counts support this clonotype. DNA of the CDR3: TGTGCCAGCAGCTGGGACCCGGGACAGATCTATGGCTACACCTTC. It yields the protein CASSWDPGQIYGYTF. The J gene is TRBJ1-2, the V gene TRBV5-4; 7 bases are shared with TRBD1. Germline CDR1 SGHNT, CDR2 YYREEE (reference sequence). The CDR3 consists of 15 residues. Germline trimming cut 3 bases from V and 4 bases from J; bases unmatched to any gene: 9.

This clonotype was recorded many times. This sequence joins TRBV3-1 and TRBJ2-7; 10 bases are a match to TRBD2. V lost 6 bases, J lost 2 bases, and 7 bases stayed unmatched. Per germline, CDR1 LGHDT and CDR2 YNNKEL (reference sequence). This CDR3 spans 15 amino acids. The CDR3 loop is CASSIGLAATYEQYF. DNA of the CDR3: TGTGCCAGCAGTATCGGACTAGCGGCTACCTACGAGCAGTACTTC.

The rearrangement links TRBV7-2 to TRBJ2-7; D is perhaps TRBD2 (6 bases). With 4 bases removed from V and 3 bases from J, the gap between germline ends came to 13 bases. CDR1 SGHTA and CDR2 FQGNSA come from the germline V gene. The CDR3 runs to 14 residues. The CDR3 nucleotides read TGTGCCAGCAGCTCACCCGAGCGGGTCTACGAGCAGTACTTC. The encoded protein is CASSSPERVYEQYF.

J is TRBJ2-5 and V is TRBV3-1; 9 bases match TRBD2. The CDR3 has 14 residues. Trimming at V came to 8 bases and at J to 5 bases, leaving 9 bases not matched to a gene. Germline CDR1 and CDR2: LGHDT and YNNKEL (reference sequence). In DNA form, the CDR3 reads TGTGCCAGCGCGGGGGGGCCCGCCTCCGAGACCCAGTACTTC. Translating it yields CASAGGPASETQYF.

Details on this clonotype: A much larger clone sits a single nucleotide away, making a read error possible. The chain employs TRBV20-1 and TRBJ2-3, with 12 bases aligning to TRBD1. Germline trimming cut 6 bases from V and 7 bases from J; bases unmatched to any gene: 14. Germline CDR1 DFQATT, CDR2 SNEGSKA (reference sequence). The CDR3 has 16 residues. In DNA, the CDR3 is TGCAGTGCCGCATCGTCCGGGACAGGGGGCGTGAATACGCAGTATTTT. It encodes CSAASSGTGGVNTQYF.

This clonotype was observed a handful of times. The chain joins TRBV5-5 to TRBJ1-1; the D is unclear. The CDR3 is made up of 15 amino acids. V was cut by 0 bases and J by 1 base, with 10 bases left in between. Germline V lookup: CDR1 SGHKS, CDR2 YYEKEE (reference sequence). The CDR3 nucleotides are TGTGCCAGCAGCTTGGTGGTAGGAGGGAACACTGAAGCTTTCTTT. This codes for CASSLVVGGNTEAFF.

The chain has TRBV19 and TRBJ2-5; TRBD1 agrees at 12 bases. CDR3 length: 16 residues. J was trimmed by 0 bases and V by 4 bases; bases with no gene match: 3. From germline, CDR1 is LNHDA and CDR2 SQIVND (reference sequence). CDR3 in amino acids: CASSKGTGGDQETQYF. The CDR3 DNA sequence: TGTGCCAGTAGTAAGGGGACAGGGGGCGACCAAGAGACCCAGTACTTC.

At least ten counts were recorded for this clonotype. The gene calls are TRBV7-9 and TRBJ2-1, with 15 positions matching TRBD2. V lost 4 bases to trimming and J lost 0 bases; unmatched junction nucleotides: 7. From germline, CDR1 is SEHNR and CDR2 FQNEAQ (reference sequence). This CDR3 spans 19 amino acids. The CDR3 sequence: CASSSPRTSGGASYNEQFF. As DNA, the CDR3 is TGTGCCAGCAGCTCGCCTCGGACTAGCGGGGGGGCCTCCTACAATGAGCAGTTCTTC.

This clonotype has at least ten counts. This chain links TRBV7-2 with TRBJ2-1; 13 nucleotides align to TRBD2. Losses at the gene ends were 4 bases for V and 8 bases for J; bases not matched to a gene: 5. Germline CDR1 SGHTA, CDR2 FQGNSA. This CDR3 is built from 15 residues. The DNA of the CDR3 is TGTGCCAGCAGCTCGGGACTAGCGGGGCGAGATGAGCAGTTCTTC. Amino acid sequence: CASSSGLAGRDEQFF.

In its sample, this clonotype was seen many times. The rearrangement uses TRBV3-1 and TRBJ2-5; D is unresolved. The CDR3 loop spans 14 amino acids. With 4 bases removed from V and 5 bases from J, the gap between germline ends came to 14 bases. From germline, CDR1 is LGHDT and CDR2 YNNKEL (reference sequence). The CDR3 DNA reads TGTGCCAGCAGCCCCTACTCTTTTCGGGAGACCCAGTACTTC. Amino acids: CASSPYSFRETQYF.

V usage is TRBV18 and J usage is TRBJ1-2; D remains ambiguous. V lost 1 base, J lost 4 bases, and 10 bases lay in between. This CDR3 has 14 residues. Germline CDR1 and CDR2: KGHSH and LQKENI. CDR3 loop: CASSPRPGIYGYTF. The CDR3 DNA is TGTGCCAGCTCACCACGTCCCGGAATCTATGGCTACACCTTC.

There are a few counts of this clonotype. The chain has TRBV6-5 and TRBJ1-2, with TRBD1 identical over 11 bases. This CDR3 contains 14 residues. The V gene end was trimmed by 5 bases and the J gene end by 7 bases; junction bases not matched to a gene: 6. The germline gives CDR1 MNHEY, CDR2 SVGAGI. CDR3 sequence: CASSDRTGGFGYTF. As DNA, the CDR3 is TGTGCCAGCAGTGACCGGACAGGGGGCTTTGGCTACACCTTC.

This chain connects TRBV7-2 to TRBJ1-5; D not certain. V lost 1 base and J lost 4, with 5 bases in between. Germline V lookup: CDR1 SGHTA, CDR2 FQGNSA. This CDR3 is built from 13 residues. CDR3 region: CASSLVENQPQHF. CDR3 nucleotide sequence: TGTGCCAGCAGCTTAGTGGAGAATCAGCCCCAGCATTTT.

The sample holds many counts of this clonotype. The CDR3 sequence: CASSPDTRETQYF. The CDR3 nucleotides are TGTGCCAGCTCACCGGACACGCGGGAGACCCAGTACTTC. V is TRBV18 and J is TRBJ2-5, with a tentative D call TRBD1 (5 bases). The CDR3 is 13 amino acids. Germline lookup yields CDR1 KGHSH and CDR2 LQKENI. V was trimmed by 3 bases and J by 5 bases, leaving 10 bases between them.

V usage is TRBV20-1 and J usage is TRBJ1-5; maybe TRBD1 (5 bases). Germline values: CDR1 DFQATT, CDR2 SNEGSKA (reference sequence). Trimming pared 7 bases from V and 4 bases from J, leaving 14 bases between. This CDR3 comprises 13 residues. The CDR3 DNA sequence: TGCAGTGGAATCCGGGACGCGAATCAGCCCCAGCATTTT. This gives the protein CSGIRDANQPQHF.

The V and J genes are TRBV29-1 and TRBJ2-3; no clear D. CDR1 is SQVTM, CDR2 ANQGSEA, per germline. The CDR3 length is 11 residues. The V end lost 2 bases, the J end lost 3 bases, and 3 bases lay between the germline ends. CDR3 amino acids: CSVENTDTQYF. In DNA, the CDR3 is TGCAGCGTTGAAAATACAGATACGCAGTATTTT.

Notes on this clonotype: A read error may be the cause here, since a much bigger clone is one base away. The chain recombines TRBV7-2 with TRBJ2-7; no clear D. The CDR3 runs 12 residues. Germline CDR1 is SGHTA and CDR2 is FQGNSA. The ends were cut back, 6 bases at V and 7 bases at J, with 13 bases in the middle. CDR3 nucleotides: TGTGCCAGCAGTCGACTTCGGCTTGAGCAGTACTTC. It encodes CASSRLRLEQYF. Looking up the rest from reference TRBV7-2 and TRBJ2-7 gives the full variable domain: GAGVSQSPSNKVTEKGKDVELRCDPISGHTALYWYRQSLGQGLEFLIYFQGNSAPDKSGLPSDRFSAERTGGSVSTLTIQRTQQEDSAVYLCASSRLRLEQYFGPGTRLTVT.

This clonotype was found many times. This chain uses TRBV4-3 with TRBJ2-1; D gene ambiguous. Germline CDR1 and CDR2: LGHNA and YSLEER. The CDR3 runs to 18 residues. Between the trimmed V and J ends, which lost 0 bases and 1 base, there was a span of 16 bases. CDR3 loop: CASSQDWAVSYSYNEQFF. The CDR3 DNA reads as TGCGCCAGCAGCCAAGATTGGGCCGTCAGCTATTCCTACAATGAGCAGTTCTTC.

This clonotype appeared many times. The genes are TRBV7-2 and TRBJ2-3; 8 bases map to TRBD2. CDR3 size: 17 residues. With 2 bases clipped from V and 4 bases from J, the junction kept 11 bases outside the gene matches. CDR1 and CDR2 from the germline V gene are SGHTA and FQGNSA. CDR3 nucleotide sequence: TGTGCCAGCAGCTTAAAACACGGGGGGGCCTTGGCAGATACGCAGTATTTT. The encoded protein is CASSLKHGGALADTQYF.

This clonotype was detected once. Since a much larger clone is just one base distant, this may be a read error. V gene TRBV4-2 combines with J gene TRBJ2-5; possible D gene TRBD2, 5 bases. V was clipped by 6 bases and J by 1 base, with 24 bases between them. This CDR3 region has 18 residues. Germline V CDR1 and CDR2: LGHNA, YNFKEQ. The CDR3 is CASSTRVPSTAGQETQYF. CDR3 coding DNA: TGTGCCAGCAGTACCCGGGTCCCCTCTACGGCGGGCCAAGAGACCCAGTACTTC.

J is TRBJ2-4 and V is TRBV15, with 9 bases aligning to TRBD2. Germline lookup yields CDR1 LNHNV and CDR2 YYDKDF (reference sequence). The J segment lost 3 bases and the V segment lost 3 bases, leaving 0 bases of the junction unmatched. The CDR3 totals 14 residues. The CDR3 nucleotides read TGTGCCACCAGCAGGCGGGGGGGCAAAAACATTCAGTACTTC. It specifies CATSRRGGKNIQYF.